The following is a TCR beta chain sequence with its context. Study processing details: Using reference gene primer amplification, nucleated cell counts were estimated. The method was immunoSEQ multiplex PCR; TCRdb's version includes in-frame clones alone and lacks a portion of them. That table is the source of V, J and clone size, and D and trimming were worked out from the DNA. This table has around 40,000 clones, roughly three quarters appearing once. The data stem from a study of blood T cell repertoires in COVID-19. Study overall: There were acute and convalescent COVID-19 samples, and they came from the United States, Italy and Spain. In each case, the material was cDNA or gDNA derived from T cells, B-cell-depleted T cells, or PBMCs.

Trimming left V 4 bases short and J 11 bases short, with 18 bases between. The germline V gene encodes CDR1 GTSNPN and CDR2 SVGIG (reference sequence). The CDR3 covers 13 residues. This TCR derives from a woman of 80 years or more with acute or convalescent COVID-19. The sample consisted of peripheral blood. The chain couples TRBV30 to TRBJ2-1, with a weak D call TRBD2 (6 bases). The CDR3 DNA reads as TGTGCCTGGACTTCACGAAGGAGGGTCCAGCAGTTCTTC. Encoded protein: CAWTSRRRVQQFF.